Following are 15 T cell receptor beta chains from one sample sequenced in a study of shared clonotypes between healthy human individuals. Produced via immunoSEQ multiplex PCR; TCRdb's table is partial and in-frame only. Of 2 million to 2.5 million clones in the sample, approximately 96% were seen once. The material sequenced was naive CD4+ T cells sorted from blood. Stated subset: CD45RA+ positively selected. The receptors derive from a man between 18 and 29 years old in good health.

The chain links TRBV30 to TRBJ1-1, with D maybe TRBD1 (6 bases). This CDR3 contains 14 residues. V was trimmed by 3 bases and J by 1 base, leaving 12 bases between them. Germline CDR1 reads GTSNPN; CDR2 reads SVGIG (reference sequence). The CDR3 reads CAWRGGRQNTEAFF. Here the CDR3 DNA reads TGTGCCTGGAGGGGGGGCAGACAGAACACTGAAGCTTTCTTT.

The chain employs TRBV14 and TRBJ1-6, with D hard to call. Germline V gene data show CDR1 as SGHDN and CDR2 as FVKESK. The germline V and J ends were trimmed by 0 bases and 8 bases, with 8 bases remaining between them. The CDR3 extends over 14 amino acids. For the CDR3, the DNA is TGTGCCAGCAGCCAAGACAGATTGGATTCACCCCTCCACTTT. This translates into CASSQDRLDSPLHF.

J is TRBJ1-2 and V is TRBV7-8; unclear D gene. Trimming pared 5 bases from V and 8 bases from J, leaving 30 bases between. The CDR3 loop spans 18 amino acids. The germline V gene has CDR1 SGHVS and CDR2 FQNEAQ. The CDR3 DNA follows: TGTGCCAGCAGCCCTCCGAAGTGGTCCGGGATCGAAGAGGTCGGCTACACCTTC. It encodes CASSPPKWSGIEEVGYTF. Filled out from reference TRBV7-8 and TRBJ1-2, the complete variable domain reads GAGVSQSPRYKVAKRGQDVALRCDPISGHVSLFWYQQALGQGPEFLTYFQNEAQLDKSGLPSDRFFAERPEGSVSTLKIQRTQQEDSAVYLCASSPPKWSGIEEVGYTFGSGTRLTVV.

The chain recombines TRBV15 with TRBJ1-4; the D is unclear. CDR3 size: 15 residues. V lost 0 bases, J lost 3 bases, and 8 bases lay in between. CDR1 LNHNV and CDR2 YYDKDF come from the germline V gene (reference sequence). CDR3 in DNA: TGTGCCACCAGCAGAGATAGGAGTTCTAATGAAAAACTGTTTTTT. Its protein is CATSRDRSSNEKLFF.

The chain recombines TRBV7-9 with TRBJ2-7, with D perhaps matching TRBD2 (6 bases). Germline assignment: CDR1 SEHNR and CDR2 FQNEAQ (reference sequence). The CDR3 sequence is 14 residues long. V lost 4 bases and J lost 0, with 10 bases in between. CDR3: CASSSRSGSYEQYF. CDR3 DNA: TGTGCCAGCAGCTCCCGTAGCGGCTCCTACGAGCAGTACTTC.

This rearrangement joins TRBV19 to TRBJ2-5; D not certain. Germline V lookup: CDR1 LNHDA, CDR2 SQIVND (reference sequence). This CDR3 has 14 amino acids. The V end was cut by 3 bases, the J end by 1 base, with 9 bases between. CDR3 in amino acids: CASSMSRTQETQYF. CDR3 coding DNA: TGTGCCAGTAGTATGTCTCGAACCCAAGAGACCCAGTACTTC.

V usage is TRBV7-2 and J usage is TRBJ1-1, with no clear D. CDR1 and CDR2 from the germline V gene are SGHTA and FQGNSA. This CDR3 comprises 13 residues. Trimming removed 2 bases at V and 6 bases at J, with 10 bases between. CDR3 sequence reads: CASSLFWSSEAFF. The CDR3 DNA follows: TGTGCCAGCAGCTTATTTTGGTCTTCTGAAGCTTTCTTT.

This chain connects TRBV18 to TRBJ2-2; D unresolved. The germline gives CDR1 KGHSH, CDR2 LQKENI. Trimming cost V 1 base and J 0 bases, with 9 bases left between them. The length of the CDR3 is 16 residues. The CDR3 protein is CASSPRIASNTGELFF. The CDR3 bases are TGTGCCAGCTCACCACGAATCGCCTCGAACACCGGGGAGCTGTTTTTT.

The rearrangement uses TRBV6-1 and TRBJ2-1; the D is unclear. V lost 2 bases and J lost 8, with 10 bases in between. The CDR3 extends over 13 amino acids. Germline assignment: CDR1 MNHNS and CDR2 SASEGT. CDR3 in amino acids: CASSESKRDEQFF. Written as DNA, the CDR3 is TGTGCCAGCAGTGAATCTAAGCGAGATGAGCAGTTCTTC.

The chain employs TRBV5-1 and TRBJ2-2; TRBD1 aligns across 7 bases. The V gene end was trimmed by 4 bases and the J gene end by 9 bases; junction bases not matched to a gene: 12. This CDR3 contains 15 residues. From germline, CDR1 is SGHRS and CDR2 YFSETQ. Here the CDR3 reads CASSPDRDSIRELFF. The CDR3 DNA follows: TGCGCCAGCAGCCCAGACAGGGATTCCATCCGGGAGCTGTTTTTT. Filled out from reference TRBV5-1 and TRBJ2-2, the complete variable domain reads KAGVTQTPRYLIKTRGQQVTLSCSPISGHRSVSWYQQTPGQGLQFLFEYFSETQRNKGNFPGRFSGRQFSNSRSEMNVSTLELGDSALYLCASSPDRDSIRELFFGEGSRLTVL.

V is TRBV7-9 and J is TRBJ2-1; 7 positions match TRBD2. This CDR3 region has 13 residues. The V segment lost 5 bases and the J segment 9 bases; nucleotides outside the gene matches: 7. Germline CDR1 is SEHNR and CDR2 is FQNEAQ (reference sequence). The CDR3 loop reads CASSLLAVGEQFF. The CDR3 DNA is TGTGCCAGCAGCCTCCTAGCGGTAGGTGAGCAGTTCTTC.

The chain recombines TRBV9 with TRBJ2-5; 7 nucleotides agree with TRBD2. The length of the CDR3 is 16 residues. Trimming took 0 bases from V and 2 from J; bases not matched to a gene: 7. The germline V gene has CDR1 SGDLS and CDR2 YYNGEE. In DNA form, the CDR3 reads TGTGCCAGCAGCGTAGGGGTGGGAGGGCCTCAAGAGACCCAGTACTTC. This sequence encodes CASSVGVGGPQETQYF.

V gene TRBV18 combines with J gene TRBJ2-2, with D unclear. Trimming removed 3 bases from V and 4 bases from J, with 9 bases in between. The CDR3 loop spans 14 amino acids. The germline V gene encodes CDR1 KGHSH and CDR2 LQKENI. The CDR3 loop reads CASSPAESTGELFF. The CDR3 DNA reads as TGTGCCAGCTCACCTGCGGAGTCCACCGGGGAGCTGTTTTTT.

The chain links TRBV14 to TRBJ2-7; maybe TRBD2 (6 bases). CDR3 length: 15 residues. V lost 1 base, J lost 1 base, and 11 bases lay in between. Germline V gives CDR1 SGHDN, CDR2 FVKESK. CDR3 protein: CASSQAGTGSYEQYF. CDR3 coding DNA: TGTGCCAGCAGCCAAGCGGGGACTGGGTCCTACGAGCAGTACTTC. Supplemented by reference TRBV14 and TRBJ2-7, the full variable domain reads EAGVTQFPSHSVIEKGQTVTLRCDPISGHDNLYWYRRVMGKEIKFLLHFVKESKQDESGMPNNRFLAERTGGTYSTLKVQPAELEDSGVYFCASSQAGTGSYEQYFGPGTRLTVT.

V and J are TRBV5-6 and TRBJ2-7; weak D call: TRBD1 (5 bases). V lost 4 bases and J lost 4, with 18 bases in between. This CDR3 has 15 amino acids. The germline gives CDR1 SGHDT, CDR2 YYEEEE. In nucleotides, the CDR3 is TGTGCCAGCAGCCCGGACACGGGCGGCGGTTACGAGCAGTACTTC. Its protein is CASSPDTGGGYEQYF.